Following are 31 T cell receptor beta chains from one sample sequenced in a study of blood T cell repertoires in COVID-19. Produced via immunoSEQ multiplex PCR; TCRdb's table is partial and in-frame only. Of about 82,000 clones listed, around 80% are singletons. The specimen was peripheral blood. The origin of the receptors is a man aged 60 to 69 with COVID-19, enrolled during active disease.

The J gene is TRBJ2-1, the V gene TRBV2; D is possibly TRBD1 (5 bases). Looked up from germline, CDR1 is SNHLY and CDR2 is FYNNEI. The CDR3 runs 15 residues. V lost 6 bases and J lost 0, with 12 bases in between. As DNA, the CDR3 is TGTGCCAGCAGCTACGGACATTTCTCCTACAATGAGCAGTTCTTC. This gives the protein CASSYGHFSYNEQFF.

The genes are TRBV2 and TRBJ1-2, with 9 bases aligning to TRBD1. Germline V lookup: CDR1 SNHLY, CDR2 FYNNEI. The CDR3 is 16 residues long. After removal of 2 bases from V and 3 bases from J, the junction contained 7 bases not matched to a gene. The CDR3 loop is CASSETLQGAHYGYTF. The DNA for the CDR3 is TGTGCCAGCAGTGAAACCCTACAGGGGGCCCACTATGGCTACACCTTC.

The V call is TRBV18, the J call TRBJ2-7; the match to TRBD2 covers 9 bases. The length of the CDR3 is 16 residues. Germline V gene sequence: CDR1 KGHSH, CDR2 LQKENI. V gave up 1 base and J gave up 5 bases; unmatched junction bases: 9. CDR3 in amino acids: CASSPLPSGVSNEQYF. The CDR3 DNA reads TGTGCCAGCTCACCACTCCCTAGCGGGGTCTCTAACGAGCAGTACTTC.

This clone was counted between two and nine times. The chain employs TRBV30 and TRBJ2-2, with 7 bases lining up with TRBD1. CDR1 and CDR2 from the germline V gene are GTSNPN and SVGIG (reference sequence). J lost 0 bases, V lost 0 bases, and 1 base had no gene match. This CDR3 is 15 amino acids long. CDR3 in amino acids: CAWSVQGSNTGELFF. In DNA, the CDR3 is TGTGCCTGGAGTGTACAGGGGTCGAACACCGGGGAGCTGTTTTTT.

The J gene is TRBJ2-1, the V gene TRBV4-2; 8 nucleotides match TRBD1. The ends lost 0 bases at V and 5 bases at J; junction bases unmatched: 12. This CDR3 is 18 amino acids long. Germline V CDR1 and CDR2: LGHNA, YNFKEQ. CDR3 DNA: TGTGCCAGCAGCCAAGATGGCGGACAGGGCTTGGGTAACAATGAGCAGTTCTTC. Amino acids: CASSQDGGQGLGNNEQFF.

The chain uses TRBV11-2 and TRBJ2-7, with D perhaps TRBD1 (6 bases). The CDR3 loop spans 16 amino acids. Per the germline V gene, CDR1 is SGHAT and CDR2 is FQNNGV. Trimming cost V 5 bases and J 2 bases, with 19 bases left between them. The CDR3 DNA is TGTGCCAGCAGCCTGGGGTTGGGGGACAACCCCTACGAGCAGTACTTC. Protein: CASSLGLGDNPYEQYF.

The chain uses TRBV19 and TRBJ1-3; TRBD1 might be the D (5 bases). This CDR3 has 16 residues. Trimming left V 6 bases short and J 1 base short, with 16 bases between. Germline V gene sequence: CDR1 LNHDA, CDR2 SQIVND (reference sequence). The CDR3 protein is CASSLRGGVSGNTIYF. The CDR3 DNA reads TGTGCCAGTAGCTTACGAGGAGGGGTATCTGGAAACACCATATATTTT. The whole variable domain, filled in from reference TRBV19 and TRBJ1-3, reads DGGITQSPKYLFRKEGQNVTLSCEQNLNHDAMYWYRQDPGQGLRLIYYSQIVNDFQKGDIAEGYSVSREKKESFPLTVTSAQKNPTAFYLCASSLRGGVSGNTIYFGEGSWLTVV.

In its sample, this clone was seen a few times. The chain combines TRBV27 with TRBJ2-7, with D perhaps TRBD1 (6 bases). The ends were cut back, 4 bases at V and 6 bases at J, with 10 bases in the middle. The CDR3 length is 12 residues. Germline CDR1 is MNHEY and CDR2 is SMNVEV (reference sequence). CDR3 sequence reads: CASSSAGVEQYF. The CDR3 DNA sequence: TGTGCCAGCAGTTCTGCAGGGGTCGAGCAGTACTTC.

The chain recombines TRBV6-6 with TRBJ1-6, with 7 positions matching TRBD1. The germline CDR1 and CDR2 sequences are MNHNY and SVGAGI (reference sequence). CDR3 length: 17 amino acids. The trim removed 5 bases at V and 10 bases at J, leaving 17 bases unmatched. As DNA, the CDR3 is TGTGCCAGCAGTCACAAAACCAGGGGGGCGTCCGGATCACCCCTCCACTTT. This codes for CASSHKTRGASGSPLHF.

This clone has a single count. The chain couples TRBV2 to TRBJ1-5; 7 nucleotides agree with TRBD1. V shed 6 bases and J 6 bases; nucleotides not matched to a gene: 11. CDR3 length: 15 amino acids. Germline loops: CDR1 SNHLY, CDR2 FYNNEI. CDR3 region: CASSPDRAFGQPQHF. CDR3 nucleotide sequence: TGTGCCAGCAGCCCTGACAGGGCGTTCGGTCAGCCCCAGCATTTT.

The chain employs TRBV18 and TRBJ2-7, with D maybe TRBD1 (6 bases). Deletions cut 4 bases from V and 2 bases from J, with 9 bases between. Germline values: CDR1 KGHSH, CDR2 LQKENI. The CDR3 runs 13 residues. The CDR3 nucleotides read TGTGCCAGCTCACAATCAGGGGCCTACGAGCAGTACTTC. It specifies CASSQSGAYEQYF.

The chain carries TRBV5-1 and TRBJ2-7; 8 nucleotides line up with TRBD2. The CDR3 sequence is 15 residues long. The germline CDR1 and CDR2 sequences are SGHRS and YFSETQ. With 0 bases clipped from V and 6 bases from J, the junction kept 8 bases outside the gene matches. CDR3 loop: CASSLAGTSPPEQYF. For the CDR3, the DNA is TGCGCCAGCAGCTTGGCCGGGACTAGTCCCCCCGAGCAGTACTTC.

This clone showed up just a few times. The chain has TRBV19 and TRBJ1-1; tentative D call: TRBD1 (5 bases). This CDR3 has 14 amino acids. CDR1 is LNHDA and CDR2 is SQIVND in the germline V gene (reference sequence). V was trimmed by 3 bases and J by 5 bases, leaving 13 bases between them. CDR3 sequence reads: CASSMTGVRTEAFF. CDR3 in DNA: TGTGCCAGTAGTATGACGGGGGTGAGAACTGAAGCTTTCTTT.

The gene calls are TRBV5-5 and TRBJ2-5, with 8 bases identical to TRBD1. CDR3 length equals 16 residues. V trimming: 1 base; J trimming: 4 bases; junction bases outside the gene matches: 9. CDR1 and CDR2 (germline): SGHKS, YYEKEE (reference sequence). The CDR3: CASSLRQGAGGETQYF. Written as DNA, the CDR3 is TGTGCCAGCAGCTTGCGGCAGGGGGCAGGTGGAGAGACCCAGTACTTC.

The chain couples TRBV29-1 to TRBJ1-4; 9 bases align to TRBD1. Germline V lookup: CDR1 SQVTM, CDR2 ANQGSEA. The CDR3 is 13 residues long. The V gene end was trimmed by 7 bases and the J gene end by 8 bases; junction bases not matched to a gene: 8. The CDR3 nucleotides read TGCAGCGCCCGGGACAGGGATCGGGAAAAACTGTTTTTT. It is translated as CSARDRDREKLFF.

This rearrangement joins TRBV5-8 to TRBJ1-2; D perhaps matches TRBD1 (5 bases). The CDR3 totals 16 residues. Trimming removed 0 bases from V and 4 bases from J, with 16 bases in between. Germline-derived CDR1 and CDR2 are SGHTS and YDEGEE. CDR3 in DNA: TGTGCCAGCAGCTTGGGGCGCGGGGGACCTGGCTATGGCTACACCTTC. Protein sequence: CASSLGRGGPGYGYTF.

The chain couples TRBV18 to TRBJ2-1; 9 nucleotides line up with TRBD2. The CDR3 loop spans 16 amino acids. V shed 2 bases, J shed 5 bases, and the junction held 7 bases outside the gene matches. Germline V CDR1 and CDR2: KGHSH, LQKENI. The CDR3 DNA follows: TGTGCCAGCTCACCAAGGGGGACTAGCAGAGACAATGAGCAGTTCTTC. This codes for CASSPRGTSRDNEQFF.

The V gene is TRBV13, the J gene TRBJ2-3; TRBD1 agrees at 10 bases. The trim removed 6 bases at V and 2 bases at J, leaving 5 bases unmatched. Looked up from germline, CDR1 is PRHDT and CDR2 is FYEKMQ (reference sequence). The CDR3 consists of 15 residues. The CDR3 DNA sequence: TGTGCCAGCAGACGACAGGGGGCAGCCACAGATACGCAGTATTTT. The encoded protein is CASRRQGAATDTQYF.

J is TRBJ2-7 and V is TRBV3-1 (or the pseudogene TRBV3-2), with D perhaps matching TRBD2 (5 bases). The CDR3 has 16 amino acids. Deletions cut 4 bases from V and 0 bases from J, with 16 bases between. Germline assignment: CDR1 LGHDT and CDR2 YNNKEL (reference sequence). In DNA, the CDR3 is TGTGCCAGCAGCCCTTTGCTAGGGAGAAACTCCTACGAGCAGTACTTC. This encodes CASSPLLGRNSYEQYF.

The genes are TRBV5-1 and TRBJ2-4; 7 bases fit TRBD2. Germline V lookup: CDR1 SGHRS, CDR2 YFSETQ. The CDR3 is made up of 16 amino acids. V lost 3 bases, J lost 2 bases, and 8 bases stayed unmatched. Here the CDR3 DNA reads TGCGCCAGCAGCTCGGAGGGCGGGAGTTCCAAAAACATTCAGTACTTC. It is translated as CASSSEGGSSKNIQYF.

Written as DNA, the CDR3 is TGTGCCAGCAGCTTAAGACGGGACAGGGGCTACGAGCAGTACTTC. This sequence encodes CASSLRRDRGYEQYF. The rearrangement joins TRBV7-2 to TRBJ2-7, with 10 bases lining up with TRBD1. With 2 bases clipped from V and 3 bases from J, the junction kept 4 bases outside the gene matches. Germline V gene data show CDR1 as SGHTA and CDR2 as FQGNSA. The CDR3 spans 15 residues.

The chain is built from TRBV7-3 and TRBJ1-2; possible D gene TRBD1, 6 bases. Germline V gene data show CDR1 as SGHTA and CDR2 as FQGTGA. The CDR3 length is 13 residues. Trimming removed 6 bases at V and 5 bases at J, with 13 bases between. CDR3 region: CASSEQGGYGYTF. The DNA for the CDR3 is TGTGCCAGCAGTGAACAGGGAGGGTATGGCTACACCTTC.

The gene calls are TRBV2 and TRBJ2-3; 10 nucleotides match TRBD2. V lost 7 bases and J lost 0; bases outside the gene matches: 7. The germline CDR1 and CDR2 sequences are SNHLY and FYNNEI. The CDR3 consists of 16 residues. CDR3 DNA: TGTGCCAGCACCCTTACTAGCGGGACTAGCACAGATACGCAGTATTTT. Its protein is CASTLTSGTSTDTQYF.

This clone was seen a few times. This chain joins TRBV5-1 and TRBJ2-7; no clear D gene. This CDR3 has 13 residues. Trimming pared 5 bases from V and 0 bases from J, leaving 9 bases between. Germline V gene sequence: CDR1 SGHRS, CDR2 YFSETQ. Here the CDR3 reads CASRQPSSYEQYF. Here the CDR3 DNA reads TGCGCCAGCAGACAGCCGTCCTCCTACGAGCAGTACTTC. The full variable domain, completed using reference TRBV5-1 and TRBJ2-7, is KAGVTQTPRYLIKTRGQQVTLSCSPISGHRSVSWYQQTPGQGLQFLFEYFSETQRNKGNFPGRFSGRQFSNSRSEMNVSTLELGDSALYLCASRQPSSYEQYFGPGTRLTVT.

This chain connects TRBV7-9 to TRBJ2-1; 10 nucleotides align to TRBD2. CDR3 size: 16 residues. Trimming removed 5 bases from V and 5 bases from J; junction bases left unmatched: 9. Germline V gives CDR1 SEHNR, CDR2 FQNEAQ (reference sequence). In DNA, the CDR3 is TGTGCCAGCAGCGCCAAGACTAGCGGGTCACACAATGAGCAGTTCTTC. The encoded protein is CASSAKTSGSHNEQFF.

J is TRBJ2-1 and V is TRBV11-3; D remains ambiguous. The CDR3 extends over 16 amino acids. CDR1 and CDR2 from the germline V gene are SGHNT and YENEEA. Trimming pared 4 bases from V and 6 bases from J, leaving 19 bases between. Here the CDR3 reads CASSSDKSLSGNEQFF. CDR3 nucleotide sequence: TGTGCCAGCAGCTCCGATAAATCTCTCTCGGGCAATGAGCAGTTCTTC.

The chain's CDR3 is CASSSRTGRYEQYF. Here the CDR3 DNA reads TGTGCCAGCAGCTCCAGGACAGGCCGCTACGAGCAGTACTTC. The chain recombines TRBV5-8 with TRBJ2-7, with 7 bases fitting TRBD1. The trim removed 3 bases at V and 3 bases at J, leaving 6 bases unmatched. CDR3 size: 14 residues. Germline-derived CDR1 and CDR2 are SGHTS and YDEGEE.

The J gene is TRBJ2-2, the V gene TRBV7-6, with D maybe TRBD1 (5 bases). CDR3 length: 15 residues. Per germline, CDR1 SGHVS and CDR2 FNYEAQ. V lost 5 bases and J lost 4, with 14 bases in between. CDR3 region: CASSTVQGSTGELFF. In DNA form, the CDR3 reads TGTGCCAGCAGCACCGTCCAGGGTTCCACCGGGGAGCTGTTTTTT.

The gene calls are TRBV27 and TRBJ1-2, with TRBD1 matching over 8 bases. Per the germline V gene, CDR1 is MNHEY and CDR2 is SMNVEV (reference sequence). The CDR3 runs to 15 residues. After removal of 4 bases from V and 8 bases from J, the junction contained 12 bases not matched to a gene. In DNA, the CDR3 is TGTGCCAGCAGTTCAATGACCGGGACAGGTCCCGGCTACACCTTC. Translating gives CASSSMTGTGPGYTF.

The chain couples TRBV6-5 to TRBJ1-2; 7 bases map to TRBD1. With 4 bases clipped from V and 8 bases from J, the junction kept 4 bases outside the gene matches. Germline CDR1 is MNHEY and CDR2 is SVGAGI. The CDR3 totals 12 residues. The CDR3: CASSSLTGGYTF. The CDR3 DNA is TGTGCCAGCAGTTCGTTGACAGGGGGCTACACCTTC.

The chain joins TRBV29-1 to TRBJ1-1; D is possibly TRBD1 (5 bases). Germline V gene data show CDR1 as SQVTM and CDR2 as ANQGSEA. With 7 bases removed from V and 1 base from J, the gap between germline ends came to 13 bases. This CDR3 comprises 13 residues. This CDR3 is CSAGTGRNTEAFF. The CDR3 DNA follows: TGCAGCGCGGGCACAGGCAGGAACACTGAAGCTTTCTTT. The full variable domain, in which reference TRBV29-1 and TRBJ1-1 provide the parts outside the CDR3, is SAVISQKPSRDICQRGTSLTIQCQVDSQVTMMFWYRQQPGQSLTLIATANQGSEATYESGFVIDKFPISRPNLTFSTLTVSNMSPEDSSIYLCSAGTGRNTEAFFGQGTRLTVV.